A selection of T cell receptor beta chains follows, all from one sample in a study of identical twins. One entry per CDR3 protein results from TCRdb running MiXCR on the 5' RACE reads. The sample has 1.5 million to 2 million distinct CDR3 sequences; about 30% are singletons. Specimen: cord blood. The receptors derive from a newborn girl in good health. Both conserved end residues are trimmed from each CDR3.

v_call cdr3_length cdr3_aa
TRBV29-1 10 SVDGGAGELF
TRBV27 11 ANRTYSGDTQY
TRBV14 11 ASSSQGIRGYT
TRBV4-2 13 ASSQDRLAQETQY
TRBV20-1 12 SARETGAHYEQY
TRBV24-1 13 ATSRRDTSQETQY
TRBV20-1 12 SAPSSGSMYEQY
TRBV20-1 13 SARAPRGGKETQY
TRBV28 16 ASTTLWALTGTGYGYT
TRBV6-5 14 ASSYFPGESSYEQY
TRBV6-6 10 ASSYSGQSQY
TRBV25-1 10 ASNRDGYEQY
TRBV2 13 ASRVWGGDTYEQY
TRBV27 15 ASSFTGTLAAPYGYT
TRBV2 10 ASSEGGKGYT
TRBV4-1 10 ASSQDGRDAY
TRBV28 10 ASSPQRNEQF
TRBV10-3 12 AVTGNPLNYGYT
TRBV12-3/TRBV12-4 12 ASSFRDWNYGYT
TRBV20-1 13 RGSLPGRAGYGYT
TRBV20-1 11 SARATGAYEQY
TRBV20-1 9 SAGKADVLT
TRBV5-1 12 ASSLGRLRDTQY
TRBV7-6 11 ASSLDRAQGYT
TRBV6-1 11 ASSEREVNEQF
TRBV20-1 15 SARELTGGNSNQPQH
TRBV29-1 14 SVGDPGLGMLNTQY
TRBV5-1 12 ASSHEGLVHEQF
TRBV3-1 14 ASSQDVSGRENEQF
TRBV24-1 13 ATKRAGGPGDTQY
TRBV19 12 ASSKGAGRNEQF
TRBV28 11 ASSFRGANVLT
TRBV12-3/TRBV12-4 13 ASSLGQGGSNEQF
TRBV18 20 ASSPFPQPRKTRGRNTGELF
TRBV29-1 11 SVYQGWNTEAF
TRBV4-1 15 ASSRLAGVLSTGTQY
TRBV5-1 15 ASSTISLAGGSYEQY
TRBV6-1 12 ASSEGTSNQPQH
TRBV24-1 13 ATSDSPVDDYEQY
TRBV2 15 ASRGSFFSSDSHEQY
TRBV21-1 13 ASSMPRTGGDEQF
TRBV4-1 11 ASSQVGGHEQY
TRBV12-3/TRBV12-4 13 ASSSQWASGSTIY
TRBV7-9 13 ASSLGTGVGTEAF
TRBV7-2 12 ASSLGGGSSEQF
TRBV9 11 ASSVDPNSPLH
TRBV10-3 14 AISKSRLAGAHEQY
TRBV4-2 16 ASSQARLYGFWNSPLH
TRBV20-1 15 SARDLRGRGFYNEQF